This T cell receptor beta chain was captured in a study of shared clonotypes between healthy human individuals. Assay execution took place at the deep level. How the authors handled the data: Junction-only immunoSEQ sequences carried no quality scores, so filtering differed. This table comes from immunoSEQ multiplex PCR, and its TCRdb copy is limited to in-frame clones, with some not included. V and J calls plus clone size are reproduced from that table; the DNA served to infer D and trimming. The sample includes approximately 2,300,000 clones, 92% of them seen just once. A remark on this clone: Its cognate antigen is unknown.

Whole-study results and caveats: The diversity represented, both genetic and in exposure history, was limited by few donors. Clonotype sharing among the donors was expected to vary with sequencing depth.

The CDR3 has 14 residues. Germline V lookup: CDR1 MDHEN, CDR2 SYDVKM. V gave up 2 bases and J gave up 12 bases, with 16 bases separating them. Sequenced input: naive CD4+ T cells from PBMCs. The subset was: CD45RA+ positively selected. The TCR originated in a man between 18 and 29 years old in good health. Some clones in this sample may be carry-over from other donors' samples. The chain has TRBV28 and TRBJ1-4, with TRBD1 as a possible D gene (6 bases). The CDR3 DNA follows: TGTGCCAGCAGTTTACGGGGGCCCCTCGGGGAACTGTTTTTT. This sequence encodes CASSLRGPLGELFF.